The entry that follows covers one TCR beta chain sequence. TCRdb keeps only in-frame clones here, not all; method: immunoSEQ multiplex PCR. The data contain 130,000 to 150,000 clones, approximately 88% of them singletons. This entry is derived from a study of cytomegalovirus exposure and HLA in healthy donors. The receptor was isolated from a man younger than 35 in good health and CMV-seropositive. Material for sequencing was PBMCs.

CDR3 loop: CASSLGQGLDGELFF. The CDR3 nucleotides are TGCGCCAGCAGCTTGGGACAGGGGTTAGACGGGGAGCTGTTTTTT. The V call is TRBV4-1, the J call TRBJ2-2; TRBD1 agrees at 10 bases. There are 15 residues in the CDR3. Germline CDR1 reads MGHRA; CDR2 reads YSYEKL. The ends lost 5 bases at V and 7 bases at J; junction bases unmatched: 7.